This T cell receptor beta chain is from a study of T-cell memory formation after mild COVID-19. This CDR3 contains 16 residues. V shed 2 bases and J shed 3 bases, with 17 bases lying between them. In germline, CDR1 is SGHRS, CDR2 YFSETQ. TCRdb itself ran the 5' RACE reads through MiXCR, one entry per CDR3 protein. The table includes around 530,000 distinct CDR3 sequences, roughly 20% detected once. The J gene is TRBJ1-1, the V gene TRBV5-1; TRBD1 might be the D (5 bases). The clonotype comes from an adult woman who had mild COVID-19 (a few samples of this study predate the infection). Cell type and time point are not known. The specimen sequenced was PBMCs or a T cell subset sorted from them (not recorded which). CDR3 DNA: TGCGCCAGCAGCTTCTCCGGGACCCAAGGAGACACTGAAGCTTTCTTT. Amino acids: CASSFSGTQGDTEAFF.